This entry features one T cell receptor beta chain sequence. V lost 0 bases and J 7 bases, leaving 8 bases between the germline ends. The CDR3 contains 13 residues. Germline V gene data show CDR1 as SGDLS and CDR2 as YYNGEE. The source of the sample is a study of T cell changes during pregnancy in multiple sclerosis. The data were produced by immunoSEQ multiplex PCR, yet TCRdb's version contains in-frame clones alone and is incomplete. The sample yields approximately 60,000 clones, approximately 95% seen once. This material consisted of CD8+ T cells from peripheral blood mononuclear cells, taken in the second trimester of pregnancy. The sequence was obtained from a female donor with multiple sclerosis, enrolled in a pregnancy study. J is TRBJ2-1 and V is TRBV9; D gene uncertain. CDR3: CASSVGFRNEQFF. CDR3 sequence (DNA): TGTGCCAGCAGCGTAGGATTCCGGAATGAGCAGTTCTTC. Filled out from reference TRBV9 and TRBJ2-1, the complete variable domain reads DSGVTQTPKHLITATGQRVTLRCSPRSGDLSVYWYQQSLDQGLQFLIQYYNGEERAKGNILERFSAQQFPDLHSELNLSSLELGDSALYFCASSVGFRNEQFFGPGTRLTVL.